This entry concerns a single T cell receptor beta chain. No antigen is known for it. The CDR3 length is 13 residues. The data belong to a study of cytomegalovirus exposure and HLA in healthy donors. Regarding the study as a whole: Several top significant clusters appeared, in a later analysis, to be linked to common viral pathogens.

The PCR made use of 60 Vbeta and 13 Jbeta primers. Sequenced by immunoSEQ multiplex PCR; TCRdb stores in-frame clones only, minus some. The sample lists approximately 170,000 clones; roughly four fifths were seen once. The TCR originated in a woman aged 25 to 39 in good health and CMV-seropositive. The sequenced sample was PBMCs. This chain uses TRBV7-5 with TRBJ2-1; the tabulated D call, TRBD1, remains unverified against the DNA. TRBV7-5 represents a pseudogene. This CDR3 reads CARSLEKGNEQFF. Written as DNA, the CDR3 is TGTGCCAGAAGCTTAGAGAAGGGGAATGAGCAGTTCTTC.